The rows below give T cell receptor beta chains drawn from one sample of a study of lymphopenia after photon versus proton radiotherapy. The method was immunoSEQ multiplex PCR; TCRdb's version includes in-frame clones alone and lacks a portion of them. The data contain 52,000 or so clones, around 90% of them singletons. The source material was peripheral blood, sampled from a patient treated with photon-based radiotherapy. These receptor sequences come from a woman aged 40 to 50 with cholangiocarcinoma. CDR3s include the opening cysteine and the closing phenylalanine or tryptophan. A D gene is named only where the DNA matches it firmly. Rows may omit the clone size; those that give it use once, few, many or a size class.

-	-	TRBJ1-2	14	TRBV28	TGTGCCAGCAGTCGAGGGGTCACAGGGTCTGGCTACACCTTC	CASSRGVTGSGYTF
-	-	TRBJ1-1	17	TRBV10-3	TGTGCCATCAGTAAGTCCGGGACCGAGATCTCGAACACTGAAGCTTTCTTT	CAISKSGTEISNTEAFF
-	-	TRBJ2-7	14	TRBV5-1	TGCGCCAGCAGCTTACGGCCAGAGGCCTACGAGCAGTACTTC	CASSLRPEAYEQYF
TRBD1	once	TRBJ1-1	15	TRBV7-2	TGTGCCAGCAGCTTTATGGGACAGGGAAAAACTGAAGCTTTCTTT	CASSFMGQGKTEAFF
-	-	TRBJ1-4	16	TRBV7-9	TGTGCCAGCAGCTTAGGACAGGCCGCAACTAATGAAAAACTGTTTTTT	CASSLGQAATNEKLFF
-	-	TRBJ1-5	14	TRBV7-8	TGTGCCAGCAGCTTACAGGGGCGCAATCAGCCCCAGCATTTT	CASSLQGRNQPQHF
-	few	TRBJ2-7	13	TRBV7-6	TGTGCCAGCAGTTCATTCAGGGCCCACGAGCAGTACTTC	CASSSFRAHEQYF
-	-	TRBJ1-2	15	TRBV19	TGTGCCAGTAGTATCCCCACCGGGACAAATAGGGGCTACACCTTC	CASSIPTGTNRGYTF
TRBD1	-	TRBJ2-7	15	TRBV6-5	TGTGCCAGCAGGAGGGGAACAGGGGTTTCCTGGGAGCAGTACTTC	CASRRGTGVSWEQYF
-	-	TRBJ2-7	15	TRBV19	TGTGCCAGTGGCCCCGTCGGACTGACAACCTACGAGCAGTACTTC	CASGPVGLTTYEQYF
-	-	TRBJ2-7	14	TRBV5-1	TGCGCCAGCCGAACCGGGACAATCCCAACCGAGCAGTACTTC	CASRTGTIPTEQYF
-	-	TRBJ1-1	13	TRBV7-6	TGTGCCAGCACCCCCCAGGGGAACACTGAAGCTTTCTTT	CASTPQGNTEAFF
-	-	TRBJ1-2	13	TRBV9	TGTGCCAGCAGGAAGGAGCCTAACTATGGCTACACCTTC	CASRKEPNYGYTF
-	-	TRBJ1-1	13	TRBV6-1	TGTGCCAGCAGTGTGGAGGGAGAGACTGAAGCTTTCTTT	CASSVEGETEAFF
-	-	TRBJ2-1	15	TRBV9	TGTGCCAGCAGCCCACGGGGGACAGAATACAATGAGCAGTTCTTC	CASSPRGTEYNEQFF
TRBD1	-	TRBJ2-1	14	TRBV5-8	TGTGCCAGCAGCCTGTCAGGGGGCAGGTATGAGCAGTTCTTC	CASSLSGGRYEQFF
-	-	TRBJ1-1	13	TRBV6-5	TGTGCCAGCCAGGTCCGGGGCGGCACTGAAGCTTTCTTT	CASQVRGGTEAFF
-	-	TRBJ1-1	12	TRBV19	TGTGCCAGTAGTATAGGGGGGGCTGAAGCTTTCTTT	CASSIGGAEAFF
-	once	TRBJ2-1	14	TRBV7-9	TGTGCCAGCAGCTTAGTAGGACTTTACAATGAGCAGTTCTTC	CASSLVGLYNEQFF